The 29 T cell receptor beta chains below come from one sample, sequenced in a study of T-cell memory formation after mild COVID-19. TCRdb analysed the 5' RACE reads with MiXCR anew, one entry per CDR3 protein. The repertoire holds 110,000 to 150,000 distinct CDR3 sequences, 25% seen once, with around 24% in the top ten. Sequenced: PBMCs or a T cell subset sorted from them (not recorded which). The source of these receptors is an adult woman who had mild COVID-19 (a few samples of this study predate the infection). Cell type and time point are not known.

This rearrangement joins TRBV12-3 or TRBV12-4 to TRBJ2-4, with 8 bases aligning to TRBD2. This CDR3 is 17 amino acids long. The junction had 8 bases not matched to a gene; V was cut back by 2 bases and J by 2 bases. Here the CDR3 reads CASSLSVAGFTKNIQYF. The DNA for the CDR3 is TGTGCCAGCAGTTTATCGGTAGCGGGATTTACCAAAAACATTCAGTACTTC.

The chain couples TRBV20-1 to TRBJ2-7; D remains ambiguous. The V end was cut by 1 base, the J end by 7 bases, with 8 bases between. The CDR3 covers 11 residues. Germline lookup yields CDR1 DFQATT and CDR2 SNEGSKA (reference sequence). The CDR3 DNA reads TGCAGTGCTAGAGGAGGCACAGAGCAGTACTTC. Its protein is CSARGGTEQYF.

The chain carries TRBV7-9 and TRBJ1-5; D uncertain. Germline V gene data show CDR1 as SEHNR and CDR2 as FQNEAQ (reference sequence). The CDR3 runs 14 residues. Trimming took off 5 bases at V and 7 bases at J, with 15 bases between the two ends. The CDR3 DNA reads TGTGCCAGCAGCCCCTGGGAGGGAGGGCAGCCCCAGCATTTT. Its translation is CASSPWEGGQPQHF.

The V call is TRBV2, the J call TRBJ1-1, with D possibly being TRBD1 (6 bases). CDR1 is SNHLY and CDR2 is FYNNEI in the germline V gene. Trimming stripped 7 bases from V and 1 base from J, with 22 bases between. CDR3 length equals 17 residues. CDR3 coding DNA: TGTGCCAGCATCGCAACGTCAGGGGTGGGTGAGAACACTGAAGCTTTCTTT. This sequence encodes CASIATSGVGENTEAFF.

The chain combines TRBV12-3 or TRBV12-4 with TRBJ2-1; TRBD2 might be the D (5 bases). CDR3 length equals 13 residues. Between the trimmed V and J ends, which lost 3 bases and 5 bases, there was a span of 8 bases. The CDR3: CASSFSEDNEQFF. The CDR3 DNA follows: TGTGCCAGCAGTTTTTCGGAGGACAATGAGCAGTTCTTC.

This clonotype occurred a few times. J is TRBJ2-7 and V is TRBV3-1, with D perhaps matching TRBD1 (6 bases). Trimming stripped 1 base from V and 1 base from J, with 11 bases between. The CDR3 spans 15 residues. Germline V gives CDR1 LGHDT, CDR2 YNNKEL (reference sequence). The CDR3 region is CASSQGIGQSYEQYF. The CDR3 nucleotides are TGTGCCAGCAGCCAAGGGATTGGACAGTCCTACGAGCAGTACTTC.

The chain recombines TRBV7-2 with TRBJ2-7, with 7 positions matching TRBD2. The trim removed 2 bases at V and 2 bases at J, leaving 6 bases unmatched. CDR3 length: 15 amino acids. CDR1 SGHTA and CDR2 FQGNSA come from the germline V gene. CDR3 in amino acids: CASSLWEGETYEQYF. DNA of the CDR3: TGTGCCAGCAGCTTATGGGAGGGAGAAACCTACGAGCAGTACTTC.

V gene TRBV6-5 combines with J gene TRBJ2-3; TRBD1 might be the D (6 bases). Germline V gene data show CDR1 as MNHEY and CDR2 as SVGAGI. There are 15 residues in the CDR3. The V and J ends lost 4 bases and 4 bases respectively, with 15 bases between them. The chain's CDR3 is CASSSTGKWADTQYF. The CDR3 region has the DNA TGTGCCAGCAGTTCTACAGGGAAATGGGCAGATACGCAGTATTTT.

V is TRBV5-1 and J is TRBJ1-2, with 7 bases matching TRBD1. With V trimmed by 1 base and J by 5 bases, 8 bases remained unmatched. The germline gives CDR1 SGHRS, CDR2 YFSETQ. The CDR3 has 15 amino acids. Here the CDR3 DNA reads TGCGCCAGCAGCTTGCTCGGGACAGTTCTTTATGGCTACACCTTC. This codes for CASSLLGTVLYGYTF.

This clonotype was picked up a small number of times. This rearrangement joins TRBV7-2 to TRBJ1-3, with D unclear. CDR1 and CDR2 from the germline V gene are SGHTA and FQGNSA. There are 16 residues in the CDR3. The V end lost 6 bases, the J end lost 2 bases, and 17 bases lay between the germline ends. In DNA form, the CDR3 reads TGTGCCAGCAGTTGGAGGGAACGCACCGCTGGAAACACCATATATTTT. This sequence encodes CASSWRERTAGNTIYF.

V usage is TRBV2 and J usage is TRBJ1-6; 7 positions match TRBD1. This CDR3 spans 17 amino acids. The germline V gene has CDR1 SNHLY and CDR2 FYNNEI. Germline trimming cut 0 bases from V and 8 bases from J; bases unmatched to any gene: 10. The CDR3 protein is CASSEALDRVGYSPLHF. The CDR3 nucleotides are TGTGCCAGCAGTGAAGCGCTTGACAGGGTCGGTTATTCACCCCTCCACTTT.

This clonotype was detected only a few times. The V and J genes are TRBV7-6 and TRBJ1-2; D is perhaps TRBD1 (6 bases). The germline V and J ends were trimmed by 2 bases and 2 bases, with 27 bases remaining between them. Germline V gene lookup returns CDR1 SGHVS and CDR2 FNYEAQ. This CDR3 has 20 residues. The CDR3: CASSLFDPPPEQGGNYGYTF. As DNA, the CDR3 is TGTGCCAGCAGCTTATTTGATCCTCCTCCGGAACAGGGCGGAAACTATGGCTACACCTTC. Supplemented by reference TRBV7-6 and TRBJ1-2, the full variable domain reads GAGVSQSPRYKVTKRGQDVALRCDPISGHVSLYWYRQALGQGPEFLTYFNYEAQQDKSGLPNDRFSAERPEGSISTLTIQRTEQRDSAMYRCASSLFDPPPEQGGNYGYTFGSGTRLTVV.

This clonotype was seen just once. The rearrangement links TRBV6-6 to TRBJ2-2, with TRBD2 identical over 7 bases. V shed 2 bases, J shed 2 bases, and the junction held 5 bases outside the gene matches. Germline V gene sequence: CDR1 MNHNY, CDR2 SVGAGI (reference sequence). The length of the CDR3 is 16 residues. The CDR3 DNA sequence: TGTGCCAGCAGTTACGGCGGGGGAATAAACACCGGGGAGCTGTTTTTT. Encoded protein: CASSYGGGINTGELFF.

The rearrangement links TRBV15 to TRBJ2-6; D not certain. V lost 0 bases to trimming and J lost 0 bases, with 6 bases between them. The V gene's germline CDR1 is LNHNV and CDR2 YYDKDF (reference sequence). The CDR3 has 16 amino acids. CDR3 DNA: TGTGCCACCAGCAGAGATTGGAGCTCTGGGGCCAACGTCCTGACTTTC. Translating it yields CATSRDWSSGANVLTF.

CDR3 sequence (DNA): TGTGCCAGCAGCTTGGGACAGGGGAACGATGAGCAGTTCTTC. Its protein product is CASSLGQGNDEQFF. The rearrangement links TRBV5-5 to TRBJ2-1; 8 bases agree with TRBD1. This CDR3 comprises 14 residues. Trimming removed 0 bases from V and 8 bases from J; junction bases left unmatched: 4. Germline CDR1 is SGHKS and CDR2 is YYEKEE (reference sequence).

This clonotype occurred a few times. The rearrangement uses TRBV5-1 and TRBJ2-3; D tentatively fits TRBD1 or TRBD2 (5 bases each). V lost 4 bases and J lost 4, with 10 bases in between. The CDR3 loop spans 13 amino acids. Germline V lookup: CDR1 SGHRS, CDR2 YFSETQ. The DNA for the CDR3 is TGCGCCAGCAGCCGGGACCTCCCAGATACGCAGTATTTT. Its translation: CASSRDLPDTQYF.

The chain has TRBV30 and TRBJ2-1; the D gene is possibly TRBD2 (6 bases). The CDR3 length is 12 residues. Germline lookup yields CDR1 GTSNPN and CDR2 SVGIG (reference sequence). The V end was cut by 4 bases, the J end by 6 bases, with 10 bases between. The CDR3 DNA reads as TGTGCCTGGACCCCCGGGGGCAATGAGCAGTTCTTC. It yields the protein CAWTPGGNEQFF.

The chain employs TRBV7-3 and TRBJ1-2; no clear D. Germline values: CDR1 SGHTA, CDR2 FQGTGA. With 4 bases removed from V and 1 base from J, the gap between germline ends came to 4 bases. The CDR3 runs 12 residues. The CDR3 loop reads CASSSLNYGYTF. CDR3 coding DNA: TGTGCCAGCAGCTCGCTTAACTATGGCTACACCTTC.

This clonotype was seen more than once but under ten times. The V call is TRBV6-2 or TRBV6-3, the J call TRBJ2-7, with TRBD1 identical over 8 bases. This CDR3 region has 14 residues. CDR1 is MNHEY, CDR2 SVGEGT, per germline. V shed 5 bases and J 6 bases; nucleotides not matched to a gene: 9. CDR3 DNA sequence: TGTGCCAGCAGTCGGGACAGGCCATTGACCGAGCAGTACTTC. Residues: CASSRDRPLTEQYF.

V usage is TRBV7-9 and J usage is TRBJ1-3, with D uncertain. Germline V gene data show CDR1 as SEHNR and CDR2 as FQNEAQ (reference sequence). V was cut by 1 base and J by 0 bases, with 10 bases left in between. The CDR3 sequence is 16 residues long. CDR3 sequence reads: CASSLEGTSSGNTIYF. In DNA, the CDR3 is TGTGCCAGCAGCTTAGAGGGCACAAGCTCTGGAAACACCATATATTTT.

The genes are TRBV7-6 and TRBJ2-3; TRBD2 matches 11 bases. The CDR3 sequence is 18 residues long. V lost 1 base and J lost 4; bases outside the gene matches: 10. Germline CDR1 SGHVS, CDR2 FNYEAQ. The CDR3 DNA is TGTGCCAGCAGCTTAGGAGTACTAGCGGGGGAGTCCCCAGATACGCAGTATTTT. This codes for CASSLGVLAGESPDTQYF.

This clonotype was observed once. V usage is TRBV29-1 and J usage is TRBJ1-1; D is possibly TRBD1 (6 bases). Trimming cost V 5 bases and J 3 bases, with 10 bases left between them. The length of the CDR3 is 12 residues. Germline loops: CDR1 SQVTM, CDR2 ANQGSEA. CDR3 loop: CSVPPGDTEAFF. As DNA, the CDR3 is TGCAGCGTTCCCCCAGGGGACACTGAAGCTTTCTTT.

CDR3 DNA: TGCAGTGCCCGAGGGACAGTCGATGGCTACACCTTC. Protein sequence: CSARGTVDGYTF. V gene TRBV20-1 combines with J gene TRBJ1-2; TRBD1 aligns across 7 bases. The CDR3 spans 12 residues. In germline, CDR1 is DFQATT, CDR2 SNEGSKA (reference sequence). V lost 6 bases, J lost 6 bases, and 7 bases stayed unmatched.

This clonotype was seen only a few times. The rearrangement links TRBV7-6 to TRBJ2-7; 7 bases agree with TRBD1. Losses at the gene ends were 5 bases for V and 3 bases for J; bases not matched to a gene: 10. The germline V gene encodes CDR1 SGHVS and CDR2 FNYEAQ. This CDR3 has 15 residues. Written as DNA, the CDR3 is TGTGCCAGCAGCCCCTTTCCGGGACAGCACTACGAGCAGTACTTC. Translated, it gives CASSPFPGQHYEQYF. The full variable domain, in which reference TRBV7-6 and TRBJ2-7 provide the parts outside the CDR3, is GAGVSQSPRYKVTKRGQDVALRCDPISGHVSLYWYRQALGQGPEFLTYFNYEAQQDKSGLPNDRFSAERPEGSISTLTIQRTEQRDSAMYRCASSPFPGQHYEQYFGPGTRLTVT.

V and J are TRBV12-5 and TRBJ2-3; 12 nucleotides align to TRBD2. Germline V gives CDR1 LGHNT, CDR2 FRNRAP. The CDR3 runs 16 residues. V shed 1 base, J shed 3 bases, and the junction held 2 bases outside the gene matches. In nucleotides, the CDR3 is TGTGCTAGTGGTTTGGGACTAGCGGGGGAAACAGATACGCAGTATTTT. It is translated as CASGLGLAGETDTQYF.

The V gene is TRBV2, the J gene TRBJ2-5, with a weak D call TRBD1 (5 bases). The V end was cut by 6 bases, the J end by 4 bases, with 9 bases between. The CDR3 runs to 12 residues. Per the germline V gene, CDR1 is SNHLY and CDR2 is FYNNEI. CDR3 bases: TGTGCCAGCAGCAGGGTTCGAGAGACCCAGTACTTC. It codes for CASSRVRETQYF.

This clonotype turned up a few times. The chain links TRBV12-3 or TRBV12-4 to TRBJ2-1; 12 bases map to TRBD2. V lost 5 bases and J lost 2; bases outside the gene matches: 10. The CDR3 is 18 amino acids. CDR3 sequence (DNA): TGTGCCAGCAGTCTCCCGGCTCTAGCGGGGGGGCCCTACAATGAGCAGTTCTTC. It encodes CASSLPALAGGPYNEQFF.

The table lists this clonotype with a count of one. This rearrangement joins TRBV2 to TRBJ1-1; D is ambiguous. CDR1 SNHLY and CDR2 FYNNEI come from the germline V gene. The CDR3 extends over 14 amino acids. Trimming took off 5 bases at V and 0 bases at J, with 10 bases between the two ends. This CDR3 reads CASSLGSMNTEAFF. DNA for the CDR3: TGTGCCAGCAGTCTGGGGAGCATGAACACTGAAGCTTTCTTT.

The table lists this clonotype with a count of one. The V and J genes are TRBV7-9 and TRBJ2-7; 9 bases match TRBD2. The germline V gene encodes CDR1 SEHNR and CDR2 FQNEAQ (reference sequence). The V and J ends lost 1 base and 2 bases, in that order; junction bases with no gene match: 3. There are 15 residues in the CDR3. The CDR3 loop reads CASSLVLAGTYEQYF. The CDR3 DNA is TGTGCCAGCAGCTTAGTGCTAGCGGGGACCTACGAGCAGTACTTC.